These 32 T cell receptor beta chains came from one sample sequenced in a study of early T cells in non-severe SARS-CoV-2 infection. TCRdb independently ran MiXCR on the 5' RACE reads; one entry per CDR3 protein. This table holds around 31,000 distinct CDR3 sequences, 4.5% to 7% found once. Sequenced: whole blood. The receptor source for this set is an adult who was a healthcare worker with PCR-confirmed SARS-CoV-2 infection or an uninfected control (not recorded which).

There are many counts of this clonotype. The chain carries TRBV10-3 and TRBJ2-7, with D unclear. Trimming stripped 4 bases from V and 2 bases from J, with 6 bases between. Germline lookup yields CDR1 ENHRY and CDR2 SYGVKD. This CDR3 is 12 amino acids long. The CDR3 is CAISGMTYEQYF. Here the CDR3 DNA reads TGTGCCATCAGTGGAATGACCTACGAGCAGTACTTC.

V and J are TRBV10-3 and TRBJ2-7, with D maybe TRBD1 (8 bases). CDR3 length equals 14 residues. V dropped 4 bases and J dropped 2 bases, with 12 bases sitting between them. CDR1 is ENHRY, CDR2 SYGVKD, per germline. CDR3 sequence: CAISGTGGAYEQYF. CDR3 bases: TGTGCCATCAGTGGAACAGGGGGGGCCTACGAGCAGTACTTC.

The chain has TRBV19 and TRBJ2-2, with TRBD2 identical over 7 bases. The germline V gene has CDR1 LNHDA and CDR2 SQIVND (reference sequence). Trimming cost V 6 bases and J 2 bases; bases outside gene matches: 0. The CDR3 consists of 13 residues. The CDR3 coding sequence is TGTGCCAGTAGGACTAGCAACACCGGGGAGCTGTTTTTT. Translation gives CASRTSNTGELFF.

V and J are TRBV3-1 and TRBJ1-5; unclear D gene. In germline, CDR1 is LGHDT, CDR2 YNNKEL (reference sequence). The V end lost 2 bases, the J end lost 2 bases, and 13 bases lay between the germline ends. CDR3 length: 16 amino acids. CDR3 nucleotides: TGTGCCAGCAGCCAAATGGCGGGGAGCGGCAATCAGCCCCAGCATTTT. Its protein is CASSQMAGSGNQPQHF.

This clonotype was detected ten times or more. The V gene is TRBV7-3, the J gene TRBJ2-7, with D unresolved. The CDR3 loop spans 13 amino acids. V gave up 6 bases and J gave up 3 bases, with 12 bases separating them. Germline loops: CDR1 SGHTA, CDR2 FQGTGA. Here the CDR3 reads CASSPNKNYEQYF. The CDR3 DNA reads as TGTGCCAGCAGTCCTAACAAGAACTACGAGCAGTACTTC.

This clonotype was counted a few times. The chain links TRBV27 to TRBJ2-7, with D possibly TRBD2 on 5 matching bases. V gave up 5 bases and J gave up 2 bases, with 13 bases separating them. This CDR3 is built from 14 residues. CDR1 is MNHEY, CDR2 SMNVEV, per germline (reference sequence). The CDR3 DNA is TGTGCCAGCAGTGGCACCGTGGGAGCCTACGAGCAGTACTTC. Amino acid sequence: CASSGTVGAYEQYF.

The V call is TRBV27, the J call TRBJ2-3; 10 bases map to TRBD2. The CDR3 sequence is 14 residues long. Trimming cost V 6 bases and J 5 bases; bases outside gene matches: 5. In germline, CDR1 is MNHEY, CDR2 SMNVEV (reference sequence). The chain's CDR3 is CASRTSGVGDTQYF. CDR3 coding DNA: TGTGCCAGCAGAACTAGCGGGGTGGGAGATACGCAGTATTTT.

This clonotype has at least ten counts. This rearrangement joins TRBV6-1 to TRBJ1-1, with D possibly TRBD1 on 6 matching bases. Germline CDR1 and CDR2: MNHNS and SASEGT. V lost 1 base and J 4 bases, leaving 13 bases between the germline ends. The CDR3 consists of 15 residues. In DNA form, the CDR3 reads TGTGCCAGCAGTGAAGGGCTAGGGGGAGGCACTGAAGCTTTCTTT. Amino acid sequence: CASSEGLGGGTEAFF.

This clonotype is labeled as medium-sized. This chain connects TRBV20-1 to TRBJ2-1; 9 bases map to TRBD2. Per germline, CDR1 DFQATT and CDR2 SNEGSKA (reference sequence). CDR3 length: 12 amino acids. In nucleotides, the CDR3 is TGCAGCGGTGCGGGAGGGATAGGTGAGCAGTTCTTC. Protein product: CSGAGGIGEQFF.

The genes are TRBV28 and TRBJ1-1; D not resolved. Germline assignment: CDR1 MDHEN and CDR2 SYDVKM. Trimming took 3 bases from V and 8 from J, leaving 13 bases between them. The CDR3 covers 13 residues. CDR3 in amino acids: CASSFPGPREAFF. In DNA, the CDR3 is TGTGCCAGCAGTTTCCCCGGGCCTCGGGAAGCTTTCTTT.

This chain connects TRBV27 to TRBJ2-7; TRBD2 matches at 7 bases. Per the germline V gene, CDR1 is MNHEY and CDR2 is SMNVEV (reference sequence). V lost 8 bases and J lost 4; bases outside the gene matches: 11. The CDR3 spans 14 residues. In DNA form, the CDR3 reads TGTGCCAGCTGGGGTACAGACGGGGGGTACGAGCAGTACTTC. As protein: CASWGTDGGYEQYF.

V gene TRBV5-4 combines with J gene TRBJ1-2; no definite D call. V lost 2 bases to trimming and J lost 8 bases, with 22 bases between them. This CDR3 is built from 16 residues. The V gene's germline CDR1 is SGHNT and CDR2 YYREEE (reference sequence). DNA for the CDR3: TGTGCCAGCAGCTTAGGGTTCGGTATTTTGATTATGGGCTACACCTTC. Translating it yields CASSLGFGILIMGYTF.

Ten or more counts support this clonotype. The genes are TRBV6-2 or TRBV6-3 and TRBJ2-3, with 7 positions matching TRBD2. CDR3 length: 15 residues. Germline loops: CDR1 MNHEY, CDR2 SVGEGT. V lost 6 bases to trimming and J lost 5 bases; unmatched junction nucleotides: 11. The CDR3 coding sequence is TGTGCCAGCAGCGCTAGCGGTCGTAGGTTAGATACGCAGTATTTT. It specifies CASSASGRRLDTQYF.

This clonotype was picked up a small number of times. The chain carries TRBV30 and TRBJ2-1; unclear D gene. CDR3 length: 18 amino acids. Trimming took 2 bases from V and 4 from J, leaving 24 bases between them. Germline V CDR1 and CDR2: GTSNPN, SVGIG (reference sequence). The CDR3 here is CAWSPPLGTPGQYNEQFF. Here the CDR3 DNA reads TGTGCCTGGAGTCCCCCGTTGGGAACTCCCGGGCAATACAATGAGCAGTTCTTC.

This clonotype was counted between two and nine times. V and J are TRBV4-2 and TRBJ2-2; D could derive from TRBD1 or TRBD2 (5 bases each). V was trimmed by 1 base and J by 5 bases, leaving 17 bases between them. Germline-derived CDR1 and CDR2 are LGHNA and YNFKEQ. The CDR3 spans 17 residues. The CDR3 DNA follows: TGTGCCAGCAGCCAAGCTTATGGGGGAGTCGGGACCGGGGAGCTGTTTTTT. It specifies CASSQAYGGVGTGELFF.

This clonotype was detected a few times. This chain uses TRBV28 with TRBJ1-5; D is unclear. CDR1 and CDR2 (germline): MDHEN, SYDVKM. With 5 bases removed from V and 0 bases from J, the gap between germline ends came to 8 bases. CDR3 length: 14 amino acids. For the CDR3, the DNA is TGTGCCAGCAGTAAAAGTAATAGCAATCAGCCCCAGCATTTT. It codes for CASSKSNSNQPQHF.

This clonotype was recorded many times. The rearrangement uses TRBV11-2 and TRBJ2-5; D might be TRBD1 (7 bases). V dropped 5 bases and J dropped 2 bases, with 9 bases sitting between them. Germline CDR1 and CDR2: SGHAT and FQNNGV. This CDR3 has 13 residues. The chain's CDR3 is CASSAGQQETQYF. The CDR3 DNA reads as TGTGCCAGCAGCGCGGGACAGCAAGAGACCCAGTACTTC.

This clonotype was seen many times. The rearrangement joins TRBV21-1 to TRBJ1-6. TRBV21-1 is classified as a pseudogene. This CDR3 contains 19 residues. The CDR3 nucleotides are TGTGCCAGCAGCCCGTACGCCATACAGATAAGGGTATATAATTCACCCCTCCACTTT. Translation gives CASSPYAIQIRVYNSPLHF.

This clonotype has at least ten counts. V and J are TRBV6-5 and TRBJ1-1, with D possibly being TRBD1 (6 bases). The length of the CDR3 is 14 residues. Germline V lookup: CDR1 MNHEY, CDR2 SVGAGI. Trimming left V 7 bases short and J 5 bases short, with 17 bases between. In DNA form, the CDR3 reads TGTGCCAGCAAAGGGCTCCGGGGGCGTACTGAAGCTTTCTTT. Translating gives CASKGLRGRTEAFF.

This clonotype was detected only a few times. V gene TRBV20-1 combines with J gene TRBJ2-7; 8 nucleotides line up with TRBD2. CDR3 length equals 15 residues. V dropped 3 bases and J dropped 4; count of bases not matched to a gene: 11. Germline V lookup: CDR1 DFQATT, CDR2 SNEGSKA (reference sequence). The CDR3, as DNA: TGCAGTGCTAGTTCCCTTAGCGGGACGCGTTACGAGCAGTACTTC. Its protein is CSASSLSGTRYEQYF.

The genes are TRBV27 and TRBJ2-2; D unclear. Germline CDR1 MNHEY, CDR2 SMNVEV (reference sequence). The CDR3 consists of 14 residues. V was trimmed by 6 bases and J by 1 base, leaving 9 bases between them. The CDR3, as DNA: TGTGCCAGCAGATCATGGGGGAACACCGGGGAGCTGTTTTTT. It codes for CASRSWGNTGELFF.

The chain joins TRBV7-9 to TRBJ1-2; D gene uncertain. The germline gives CDR1 SEHNR, CDR2 FQNEAQ (reference sequence). V lost 2 bases and J 8 bases, leaving 15 bases between the germline ends. The CDR3 extends over 14 amino acids. The CDR3 DNA reads as TGTGCCAGCAGCTTAAAGGAGAGCGGGATCGGCTACACCTTC. Residues: CASSLKESGIGYTF.

Ten or more counts support this clonotype. The chain carries TRBV11-2 and TRBJ2-5; weak D call: TRBD2 (5 bases). The germline CDR1 and CDR2 sequences are SGHAT and FQNNGV. V lost 3 bases and J lost 1, with 9 bases in between. The CDR3 totals 14 residues. The CDR3 here is CASSFRAGQETQYF. The CDR3 nucleotides read TGTGCCAGCAGCTTTCGTGCGGGCCAAGAGACCCAGTACTTC.

This clonotype has at least ten counts. The chain employs TRBV20-1 and TRBJ2-7, with 11 bases aligning to TRBD2. Germline lookup yields CDR1 DFQATT and CDR2 SNEGSKA (reference sequence). This CDR3 is built from 14 residues. J was trimmed by 3 bases and V by 4 bases; bases with no gene match: 5. The DNA of the CDR3 is TGCAGTGCTATCCGAACTAGCGGGAGCTACGAGCAGTACTTC. This encodes CSAIRTSGSYEQYF.

This clonotype is deemed large. The chain couples TRBV20-1 to TRBJ2-1, with no clear D. This CDR3 spans 15 amino acids. From germline, CDR1 is DFQATT and CDR2 SNEGSKA (reference sequence). V was trimmed by 0 bases and J by 2 bases, leaving 11 bases between them. The DNA of the CDR3 is TGCAGTGCTAGAGATTTGGCTAATGCCTACAATGAGCAGTTCTTC. Its translation is CSARDLANAYNEQFF.

In this sample, this clonotype turned up a few times. The chain carries TRBV2 and TRBJ1-2; 7 bases are a match to TRBD1. With 7 bases clipped from V and 4 bases from J, the junction kept 9 bases outside the gene matches. Germline V lookup: CDR1 SNHLY, CDR2 FYNNEI. This CDR3 comprises 14 residues. CDR3 residues: CASNPGQLPYGYTF. CDR3 DNA sequence: TGTGCCAGCAACCCGGGACAGCTACCCTATGGCTACACCTTC.

This clonotype was counted ten times or more. The chain carries TRBV20-1 and TRBJ1-1; 7 bases map to TRBD1. The J segment lost 1 base and the V segment lost 7 bases, leaving 12 bases of the junction unmatched. Germline V gives CDR1 DFQATT, CDR2 SNEGSKA (reference sequence). This CDR3 contains 15 residues. This CDR3 is CSVPKRTGRNTEAFF. CDR3 sequence (DNA): TGCAGTGTCCCGAAGCGGACAGGAAGGAACACTGAAGCTTTCTTT.

CDR3 region: CASSPSPLTSNTEAFF. The CDR3 nucleotides read TGTGCCAGCTCACCTTCACCGCTCACCAGTAACACTGAAGCTTTCTTT. The V call is TRBV18, the J call TRBJ1-1; D gene unclear. The CDR3 is 16 residues long. The V end lost 3 bases, the J end lost 2 bases, and 16 bases lay between the germline ends. Germline CDR1 is KGHSH and CDR2 is LQKENI. The whole variable domain, filled in from reference TRBV18 and TRBJ1-1, reads NAGVMQNPRHLVRRRGQEARLRCSPMKGHSHVYWYRQLPEEGLKFMVYLQKENIIDESGMPKERFSAEFPKEGPSILRIQQVVRGDSAAYFCASSPSPLTSNTEAFFGQGTRLTVV.

By its share, this clonotype is medium-sized (0.01 to 0.1%). As DNA, the CDR3 is TGTGCCAGCCGACAGAGTACAGATACGCAGTATTTT. Protein product: CASRQSTDTQYF. V and J are TRBV28 and TRBJ2-3; a weak D match, TRBD1 (5 bases). The CDR3 runs to 12 residues. Germline V gene data show CDR1 as MDHEN and CDR2 as SYDVKM. V lost 8 bases, J lost 3 bases, and 9 bases lay in between.

This clonotype occurred many times. Its ends do not fully match the called genes, so a read error is possible. This chain links TRBV5-1 with TRBJ2-7, with D perhaps TRBD2 (5 bases). The germline V gene has CDR1 SGHRS and CDR2 YFSETQ. The CDR3 consists of 14 residues. CDR3 nucleotide sequence: TGCGCCAGCACCTTGGGTCTGGATAGAGGGGAGCAGTACTTC. Amino acids: CASTLGLDRGEQYF.

This clonotype was counted ten times or more. The DNA for the CDR3 is TGTGCCAGCAGCTTCGACAGGAATCAGCCCCAGCATTTT. Amino acid sequence: CASSFDRNQPQHF. V usage is TRBV5-4 and J usage is TRBJ1-5, with D possibly TRBD1 on 6 matching bases. Germline CDR1 is SGHNT and CDR2 is YYREEE (reference sequence). CDR3 length: 13 residues. Trimming removed 2 bases from V and 4 bases from J, with 7 bases in between. Combining the CDR3 with reference TRBV5-4 and TRBJ1-5 gives the whole variable domain ETGVTQSPTHLIKTRGQQVTLRCSSQSGHNTVSWYQQALGQGPQFIFQYYREEENGRGNFPPRFSGLQFPNYSSELNVNALELDDSALYLCASSFDRNQPQHFGDGTRLSIL.

The rearrangement joins TRBV27 to TRBJ1-5; a weak D match, TRBD1 (5 bases). Trimming removed 6 bases from V and 5 bases from J, with 11 bases in between. Germline CDR1 is MNHEY and CDR2 is SMNVEV (reference sequence). The CDR3 runs 13 residues. The CDR3 DNA reads as TGTGCCAGCAGGTTCAGGGAAGATCAGCCCCAGCATTTT. Translating it yields CASRFREDQPQHF.